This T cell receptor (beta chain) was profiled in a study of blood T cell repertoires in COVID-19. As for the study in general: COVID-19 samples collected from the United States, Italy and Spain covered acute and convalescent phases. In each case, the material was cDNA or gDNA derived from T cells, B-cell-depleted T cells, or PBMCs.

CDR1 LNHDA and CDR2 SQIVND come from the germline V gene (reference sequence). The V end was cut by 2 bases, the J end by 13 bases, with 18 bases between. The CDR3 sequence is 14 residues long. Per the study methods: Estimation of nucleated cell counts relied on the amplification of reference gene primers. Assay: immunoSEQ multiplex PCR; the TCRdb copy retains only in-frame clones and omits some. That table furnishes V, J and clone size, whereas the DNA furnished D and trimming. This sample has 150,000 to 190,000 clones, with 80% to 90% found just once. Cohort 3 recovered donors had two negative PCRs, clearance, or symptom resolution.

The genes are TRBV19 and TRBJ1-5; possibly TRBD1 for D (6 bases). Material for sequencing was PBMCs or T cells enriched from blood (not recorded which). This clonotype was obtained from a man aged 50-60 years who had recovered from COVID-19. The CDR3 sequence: CASSISGTTSPQHF. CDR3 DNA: TGTGCCAGTAGTATAAGCGGGACAACCTCCCCTCAGCATTTT.